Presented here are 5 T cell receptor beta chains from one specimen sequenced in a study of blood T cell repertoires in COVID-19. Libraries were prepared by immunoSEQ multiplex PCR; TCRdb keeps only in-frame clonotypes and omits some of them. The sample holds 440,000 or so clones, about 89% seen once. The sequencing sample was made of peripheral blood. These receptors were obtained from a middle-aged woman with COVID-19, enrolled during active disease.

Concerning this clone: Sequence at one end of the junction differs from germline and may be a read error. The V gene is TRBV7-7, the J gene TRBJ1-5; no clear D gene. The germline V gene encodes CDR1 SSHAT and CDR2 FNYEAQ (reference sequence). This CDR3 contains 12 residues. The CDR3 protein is CASSPNNQPQHF. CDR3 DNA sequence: TGTGCTAGCAGCCCAAATAATCAGCCCCAGCATTTT.

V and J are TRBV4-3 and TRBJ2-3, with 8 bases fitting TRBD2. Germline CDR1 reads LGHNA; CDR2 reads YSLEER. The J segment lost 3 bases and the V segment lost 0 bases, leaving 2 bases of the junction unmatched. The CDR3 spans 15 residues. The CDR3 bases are TGCGCCAGCAGCCAAGAGGGACTAGTTACAGATACGCAGTATTTT. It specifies CASSQEGLVTDTQYF.

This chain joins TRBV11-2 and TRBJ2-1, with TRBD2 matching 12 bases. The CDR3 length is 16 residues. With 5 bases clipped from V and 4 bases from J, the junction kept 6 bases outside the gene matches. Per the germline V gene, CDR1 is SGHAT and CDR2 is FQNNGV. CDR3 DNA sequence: TGTGCCAGCAGCCTACACGGGACTAGCGGGTACAATGAGCAGTTCTTC. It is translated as CASSLHGTSGYNEQFF.

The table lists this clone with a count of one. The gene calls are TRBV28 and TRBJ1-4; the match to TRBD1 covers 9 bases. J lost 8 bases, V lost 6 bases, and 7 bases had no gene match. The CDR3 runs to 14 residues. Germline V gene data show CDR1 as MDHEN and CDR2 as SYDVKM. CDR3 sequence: CASRVQGAGEKLFF. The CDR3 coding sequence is TGTGCCAGCAGGGTACAGGGGGCAGGCGAAAAACTGTTTTTT.

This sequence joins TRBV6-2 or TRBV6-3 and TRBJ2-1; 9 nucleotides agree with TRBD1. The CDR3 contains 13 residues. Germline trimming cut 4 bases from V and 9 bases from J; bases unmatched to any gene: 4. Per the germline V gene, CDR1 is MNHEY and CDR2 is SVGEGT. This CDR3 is CASSSGQGTEQFF. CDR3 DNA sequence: TGTGCCAGCAGTTCGGGACAGGGCACTGAGCAGTTCTTC.